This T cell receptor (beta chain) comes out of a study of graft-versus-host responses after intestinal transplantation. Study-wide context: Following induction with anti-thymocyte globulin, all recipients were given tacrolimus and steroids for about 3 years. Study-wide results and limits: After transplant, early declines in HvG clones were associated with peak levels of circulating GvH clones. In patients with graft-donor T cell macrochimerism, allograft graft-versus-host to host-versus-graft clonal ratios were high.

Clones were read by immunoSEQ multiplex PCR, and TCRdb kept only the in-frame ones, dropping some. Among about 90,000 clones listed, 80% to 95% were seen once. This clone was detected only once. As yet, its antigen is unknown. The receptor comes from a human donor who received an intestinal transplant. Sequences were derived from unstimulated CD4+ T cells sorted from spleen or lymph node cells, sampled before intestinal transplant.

CDR3 sequence reads: CASSPPEGYEQYF. CDR3 nucleotide sequence: TGTGCCAGCTCACCACCGGAGGGCTACGAGCAGTACTTC. V is TRBV18 and J is TRBJ2-7; weak D call: TRBD2 (6 bases). Between the trimmed V and J ends, which lost 0 bases and 3 bases, there was a span of 6 bases. The CDR3 runs to 13 residues. Germline-derived CDR1 and CDR2 are KGHSH and LQKENI.